A single sample gave rise to the 27 T cell receptor beta chains below, sequenced in a study of blood T cell repertoires in COVID-19. Sequenced by immunoSEQ multiplex PCR; TCRdb stores in-frame clones only, minus some. Here the sample spans 90,000 or so clones, 85% to 90% being singletons. Source material: peripheral blood. The receptors shown here come from a woman older than 75 with active COVID-19.

The chain uses TRBV27 and TRBJ2-1; TRBD2 is a possible D gene (6 bases). Germline assignment: CDR1 MNHEY and CDR2 SMNVEV (reference sequence). CDR3 size: 16 residues. The V end lost 2 bases, the J end lost 8 bases, and 19 bases lay between the germline ends. CDR3 coding DNA: TGTGCCAGCAGTTTACCTATGGGGACGGGAGCCCATGAGCAGTTCTTC. This encodes CASSLPMGTGAHEQFF.

This chain uses TRBV30 with TRBJ2-1, with a tentative D call TRBD2 (6 bases). Trimming removed 1 base from V and 0 bases from J, with 13 bases in between. Germline-derived CDR1 and CDR2 are GTSNPN and SVGIG (reference sequence). The CDR3 covers 16 residues. CDR3 coding DNA: TGTGCCTGGAGTGCTATAGCGGTGAGCTCCTACAATGAGCAGTTCTTC. It yields the protein CAWSAIAVSSYNEQFF.

V gene TRBV7-9 combines with J gene TRBJ2-1; D is unclear. The CDR3 covers 16 residues. V lost 2 bases and J lost 2, with 13 bases in between. Germline V gene sequence: CDR1 SEHNR, CDR2 FQNEAQ (reference sequence). This CDR3 is CASSLNSGLTYNEQFF. CDR3 DNA: TGTGCCAGCAGCTTAAATTCCGGGTTAACCTACAATGAGCAGTTCTTC. Supplemented by reference TRBV7-9 and TRBJ2-1, the full variable domain reads DTGVSQNPRHKITKRGQNVTFRCDPISEHNRLYWYRQTLGQGPEFLTYFQNEAQLEKSRLLSDRFSAERPKGSFSTLEIQRTEQGDSAMYLCASSLNSGLTYNEQFFGPGTRLTVL.

This rearrangement joins TRBV7-2 to TRBJ1-2; D remains unclear. Germline V lookup: CDR1 SGHTA, CDR2 FQGNSA. V lost 4 bases, J lost 0 bases, and 12 bases lay in between. CDR3 length: 15 residues. The CDR3 region has the DNA TGTGCCAGCAGCTACGGTGTATCTGCTAACTATGGCTACACCTTC. Protein sequence: CASSYGVSANYGYTF. The full variable domain, rest sourced from reference TRBV7-2 and TRBJ1-2, is GAGVSQSPSNKVTEKGKDVELRCDPISGHTALYWYRQSLGQGLEFLIYFQGNSAPDKSGLPSDRFSAERTGGSVSTLTIQRTQQEDSAVYLCASSYGVSANYGYTFGSGTRLTVV.

The rearrangement links TRBV27 to TRBJ2-7; the D gene is possibly TRBD2 (6 bases). The CDR3 loop spans 12 amino acids. Per the germline V gene, CDR1 is MNHEY and CDR2 is SMNVEV (reference sequence). V was cut by 5 bases and J by 4 bases, with 9 bases left in between. This CDR3 is CASSLRGYEQYF. The DNA for the CDR3 is TGTGCCAGCAGTCTCCGGGGGTACGAGCAGTACTTC.

The chain joins TRBV18 to TRBJ1-2, with TRBD1 matching over 7 bases. The ends lost 2 bases at V and 8 bases at J; junction bases unmatched: 8. The CDR3 is 14 amino acids. The germline gives CDR1 KGHSH, CDR2 LQKENI. Written as DNA, the CDR3 is TGTGCCAGCTCACCAGAGGGGGCGGGCGACGGCTACACCTTC. Translation: CASSPEGAGDGYTF.

The CDR3 DNA reads TGTGCCAGCAGCAAACAGGGGAGTGACACTGAAGCTTTCTTT. It codes for CASSKQGSDTEAFF. The rearrangement joins TRBV11-3 to TRBJ1-1; 7 bases align to TRBD1. CDR3 length: 14 amino acids. Germline V gene sequence: CDR1 SGHNT, CDR2 YENEEA. The trim removed 5 bases at V and 3 bases at J, leaving 6 bases unmatched.

The chain employs TRBV27 and TRBJ2-1, with 11 bases lining up with TRBD1. There are 15 residues in the CDR3. Looked up from germline, CDR1 is MNHEY and CDR2 is SMNVEV (reference sequence). With 6 bases clipped from V and 4 bases from J, the junction kept 5 bases outside the gene matches. In DNA, the CDR3 is TGTGCCAGCAGATGGGGACAGGGGGGGTACAATGAGCAGTTCTTC. Its protein product is CASRWGQGGYNEQFF.

The V call is TRBV3-1 (or the pseudogene TRBV3-2), the J call TRBJ2-3; D is possibly TRBD1 (5 bases). Germline assignment: CDR1 LGHDT and CDR2 YNNKEL (reference sequence). This CDR3 comprises 15 residues. The ends were cut back, 4 bases at V and 6 bases at J, with 17 bases in the middle. The CDR3 spells CASSPQTTAHDTQYF. The CDR3 DNA follows: TGTGCCAGCAGCCCCCAAACGACAGCCCACGATACGCAGTATTTT.

The chain employs TRBV18 and TRBJ2-3; 10 nucleotides agree with TRBD2. The V gene end was trimmed by 3 bases and the J gene end by 0 bases; junction bases not matched to a gene: 9. Germline lookup yields CDR1 KGHSH and CDR2 LQKENI. The CDR3 consists of 18 residues. The CDR3 nucleotides are TGTGCCAGCTCACCCCTTCTTAGCGGGAGGATAAGCACAGATACGCAGTATTTT. Its translation is CASSPLLSGRISTDTQYF. The entire variable domain, with the rest obtained from reference TRBV18 and TRBJ2-3, is as follows: NAGVMQNPRHLVRRRGQEARLRCSPMKGHSHVYWYRQLPEEGLKFMVYLQKENIIDESGMPKERFSAEFPKEGPSILRIQQVVRGDSAAYFCASSPLLSGRISTDTQYFGPGTRLTVL.

The chain uses TRBV19 and TRBJ1-3, with D unresolved. The V and J ends lost 5 bases and 0 bases respectively, with 11 bases between them. This CDR3 region has 15 residues. Per germline, CDR1 LNHDA and CDR2 SQIVND (reference sequence). The CDR3 here is CASSWAEHSGNTIYF. The CDR3 DNA reads TGTGCCAGTAGTTGGGCAGAGCACTCTGGAAACACCATATATTTT.

The V and J genes are TRBV3-1 (or the pseudogene TRBV3-2) and TRBJ2-1, with D unresolved. V lost 1 base and J lost 4, with 5 bases in between. Germline V gives CDR1 LGHDT, CDR2 YNNKEL (reference sequence). This CDR3 comprises 13 residues. The CDR3 region is CASSQVEYNEQFF. CDR3 DNA sequence: TGTGCCAGCAGCCAAGTAGAGTACAATGAGCAGTTCTTC.

V gene TRBV7-2 combines with J gene TRBJ2-5; the D is unclear. The CDR3 runs to 14 residues. The V gene lost 0 bases and the J gene lost 1 base, with 6 bases spanning the gap. From germline, CDR1 is SGHTA and CDR2 FQGNSA. The CDR3 DNA sequence: TGTGCCAGCAGCTTAGCGCTAAGCCAAGAGACCCAGTACTTC. Amino acids: CASSLALSQETQYF. The complete variable domain, with remaining parts taken from reference TRBV7-2 and TRBJ2-5, reads GAGVSQSPSNKVTEKGKDVELRCDPISGHTALYWYRQSLGQGLEFLIYFQGNSAPDKSGLPSDRFSAERTGGSVSTLTIQRTQQEDSAVYLCASSLALSQETQYFGPGTRLLVL.

The DNA of the CDR3 is TGTGCCAGCGAAGGAACAGGTTTATCTGGGGCCAACGTCCTGACTTTC. It is translated as CASEGTGLSGANVLTF. The chain joins TRBV28 to TRBJ2-6, with D tentatively TRBD1 (5 bases). The V gene lost 8 bases and the J gene lost 1 base, with 15 bases spanning the gap. This CDR3 comprises 16 residues. The germline V gene encodes CDR1 MDHEN and CDR2 SYDVKM.

The gene calls are TRBV6-6 and TRBJ2-5; the match to TRBD1 covers 8 bases. Germline CDR1 reads MNHNY; CDR2 reads SVGAGI (reference sequence). This CDR3 has 15 residues. The J segment lost 5 bases and the V segment lost 7 bases, leaving 12 bases of the junction unmatched. This CDR3 is CASTSDRDAVETQYF. The CDR3 DNA reads as TGTGCCAGCACCTCGGACAGGGACGCCGTCGAGACCCAGTACTTC.

The chain recombines TRBV9 with TRBJ2-1, with 8 bases fitting TRBD2. V trimming: 0 bases; J trimming: 7 bases; junction bases outside the gene matches: 9. This CDR3 comprises 16 residues. Germline loops: CDR1 SGDLS, CDR2 YYNGEE. The CDR3 DNA reads TGTGCCAGCAGCGTAGTGTCTACTAGCGGAAGGAATGAGCAGTTCTTC. It yields the protein CASSVVSTSGRNEQFF.

This clone was detected a few times. Written as DNA, the CDR3 is TGTGCCAGCAGCAAGCCAGGGGCTGAGCAGTACTTC. Amino acid sequence: CASSKPGAEQYF. The genes are TRBV11-2 and TRBJ2-7; a possible D gene is TRBD1 (6 bases). Germline CDR1 and CDR2: SGHAT and FQNNGV. V shed 5 bases and J shed 7 bases, with 12 bases lying between them. This CDR3 has 12 amino acids.

The rearrangement joins TRBV28 to TRBJ2-1, with 7 bases fitting TRBD1. The CDR3 loop spans 15 amino acids. V was clipped by 5 bases and J by 5 bases; unmatched bases: 9. Germline V lookup: CDR1 MDHEN, CDR2 SYDVKM. The CDR3 bases are TGTGCCAGCAGTCCCCCGGACAGGCGGGACAATGAGCAGTTCTTC. This translates into CASSPPDRRDNEQFF.

The J gene is TRBJ2-1, the V gene TRBV9, with a weak D call TRBD2 (5 bases). Germline V CDR1 and CDR2: SGDLS, YYNGEE. The CDR3 runs to 13 residues. The V gene lost 4 bases and the J gene lost 9 bases, with 14 bases spanning the gap. The chain's CDR3 is CASSTRGSGEQFF. Written as DNA, the CDR3 is TGTGCCAGCAGCACCCGAGGGTCGGGTGAGCAGTTCTTC.

The gene calls are TRBV19 and TRBJ2-3; 8 positions match TRBD2. Germline CDR1 and CDR2: LNHDA and SQIVND (reference sequence). Trimming at V came to 1 base and at J to 6 bases, leaving 6 bases not matched to a gene. The CDR3 covers 15 residues. CDR3 loop: CASSIGVTGGDTQYF. The CDR3 DNA follows: TGTGCCAGTAGTATAGGTGTAACGGGAGGGGATACGCAGTATTTT.

A few counts support this clone. J is TRBJ1-6 and V is TRBV7-6, with 8 bases aligning to TRBD1. In germline, CDR1 is SGHVS, CDR2 FNYEAQ. This CDR3 is 15 amino acids long. Germline trimming cut 3 bases from V and 10 bases from J; bases unmatched to any gene: 8. CDR3 region: CASSFGDRGRSPLHF. CDR3 bases: TGTGCCAGCAGCTTCGGAGACAGGGGTAGATCACCCCTCCACTTT.

The V call is TRBV30, the J call TRBJ2-5; D is possibly TRBD2 (7 bases). Looked up from germline, CDR1 is GTSNPN and CDR2 is SVGIG (reference sequence). Trimming stripped 0 bases from V and 5 bases from J, with 19 bases between. This CDR3 comprises 16 residues. CDR3 residues: CAWSVQGGRVRETQYF. The CDR3, as DNA: TGTGCCTGGAGTGTACAGGGAGGGAGGGTACGGGAGACCCAGTACTTC.

This clone was found a few times. J is TRBJ2-1 and V is TRBV7-3; D remains ambiguous. The germline gives CDR1 SGHTA, CDR2 FQGTGA. This CDR3 spans 14 amino acids. Trimming took off 5 bases at V and 5 bases at J, with 13 bases between the two ends. The chain's CDR3 is CASSLNSRDNEQFF. CDR3 bases: TGTGCCAGCAGCCTCAATTCACGGGACAATGAGCAGTTCTTC. Full variable domain (outside the CDR3, taken from reference TRBV7-3 and TRBJ2-1): GAGVSQTPSNKVTEKGKYVELRCDPISGHTALYWYRQSLGQGPEFLIYFQGTGAADDSGLPNDRFFAVRPEGSVSTLKIQRTERGDSAVYLCASSLNSRDNEQFFGPGTRLTVL.

The chain recombines TRBV27 with TRBJ1-1; 8 positions agree with TRBD1. Germline-derived CDR1 and CDR2 are MNHEY and SMNVEV (reference sequence). Losses at the gene ends were 10 bases for V and 3 bases for J; bases not matched to a gene: 13. The CDR3 has 15 residues. The CDR3 sequence is CATPERTGRDTEAFF. CDR3 bases: TGTGCCACGCCGGAAAGGACAGGGAGGGACACTGAAGCTTTCTTT.

The chain has TRBV19 and TRBJ2-1, with 12 bases that match TRBD2. The germline V gene encodes CDR1 LNHDA and CDR2 SQIVND (reference sequence). There are 15 residues in the CDR3. After removal of 6 bases from V and 6 bases from J, the junction contained 6 bases not matched to a gene. CDR3 residues: CASRTGTSGFNEQFF. CDR3 nucleotide sequence: TGTGCCAGTAGGACCGGGACTAGCGGGTTCAATGAGCAGTTCTTC. The full variable domain, with the rest looked up from reference TRBV19 and TRBJ2-1, is DGGITQSPKYLFRKEGQNVTLSCEQNLNHDAMYWYRQDPGQGLRLIYYSQIVNDFQKGDIAEGYSVSREKKESFPLTVTSAQKNPTAFYLCASRTGTSGFNEQFFGPGTRLTVL.

The chain employs TRBV6-4 and TRBJ2-7, with D possibly being TRBD2 (5 bases). The CDR3 runs 15 residues. Germline loops: CDR1 MRHNA, CDR2 SNTAGT. Deletions cut 8 bases from V and 1 base from J, with 18 bases between. The CDR3 reads CASPPGLRRSYEQYF. The CDR3, as DNA: TGTGCCAGCCCACCCGGGCTCCGGAGGTCCTACGAGCAGTACTTC.

The chain employs TRBV7-2 and TRBJ2-7; a weak D match, TRBD2 (5 bases). Germline-derived CDR1 and CDR2 are SGHTA and FQGNSA. The length of the CDR3 is 16 residues. V gave up 1 base and J gave up 0 bases, with 13 bases separating them. The CDR3 bases are TGTGCCAGCAGCTTAGTCGCGGGTTCTAGCTCCTACGAGCAGTACTTC. The encoded protein is CASSLVAGSSSYEQYF.